This T cell receptor (beta chain) is from a study of T cell responses to AZD1222 COVID-19 vaccine. Overall study context: Analysis merged second doses at about 4 or about 12 weeks. Study-level findings and limits: None of the repertoires were sampled until the peak T cell response had passed. Elevations in Spike-specific TCR breadth and depth followed administration of two AZD1222 doses. White British donors predominated, females outnumbered males, and clonal diversity was possibly underestimated.

Germline CDR1 SNHLY, CDR2 FYNNEI. J gave up 2 bases and V 9 bases, and 4 bases lay outside the gene matches. The CDR3 runs 14 residues. Profiling relied on immunoSEQ multiplex PCR, and the TCRdb table lists in-frame clones only, not all of them. The data show fewer than 200,000 clones, around 90% seen once. Remarks on this clone: The antigen is unknown.

The receptor comes from an adult in good health. This sequence joins TRBV2 and TRBJ1-6, with 7 nucleotides matching TRBD1. Sample: peripheral blood, taken on day 0 of AZD1222 vaccination. The CDR3 loop reads CARGGTAYNSPLHF. Written as DNA, the CDR3 is TGTGCCAGAGGCGGGACAGCCTATAATTCACCCCTCCACTTT.